This T cell receptor (beta chain) was observed in a study of blood T cell repertoires in COVID-19. Turning to the study itself: From T cells, B-cell-depleted T cells, or PBMCs came the material, which was cDNA or gDNA.

The CDR3 contains 15 residues. The germline V gene encodes CDR1 MDHEN and CDR2 SYDVKM. V was pared by 2 bases and J by 8 bases, with 8 bases of the junction left unmatched. TCRdb's table, derived via immunoSEQ multiplex PCR, lists solely in-frame clones and lacks some. The sample has approximately 260,000 clones, around 83% seen once. Participant reports of clinical history set cohort assignment. A PCR-confirmed or clinician-diagnosed COVID-19 case had contacted exposed participants within 2 weeks of entry. Sequencing was performed on PBMCs or T cells enriched from blood (not recorded which). The rearrangement links TRBV28 to TRBJ1-3; 8 bases are shared with TRBD1. The clonotype originates from a woman aged 50 to 65 who had been exposed to COVID-19. CDR3 in amino acids: CASSLRTGIIHTIYF. CDR3 DNA: TGTGCCAGCAGTTTACGGACAGGGATAATACACACCATATATTTT.